The source of this T cell receptor (beta chain) is a study of cytomegalovirus exposure and HLA in healthy donors. Study overall: Of all 370 or so donors who were genotyped, around 79% belonged to the Caucasian-associated ancestry cluster.

A note on this clone: Its target is not known.

This CDR3 comprises 15 residues. Looked up from germline, CDR1 is SGHTA and CDR2 is FQGNSA. V was pared by 1 base and J by 4 bases, with 3 bases of the junction left unmatched. Primers: 60 Vbeta forward and 13 Jbeta reverse. Assay used: immunoSEQ multiplex PCR; TCRdb lists only in-frame clones, some missing. The sample has about 160,000 clones, 82% seen once. The study's findings and limits: There were several of the most significant clusters that appeared linked to common viral pathogens in a later analysis.

The gene calls are TRBV7-2 and TRBJ1-3, with 8 bases matching TRBD1. The specimen sequenced was PBMCs. The TCR sequence derives from a girl between 5 and 17 years old in good health and CMV-seropositive. CDR3 nucleotide sequence: TGTGCCAGCAGCTTAGGGACAGGGAGGGGAAACACCATATATTTT. Translating it yields CASSLGTGRGNTIYF.